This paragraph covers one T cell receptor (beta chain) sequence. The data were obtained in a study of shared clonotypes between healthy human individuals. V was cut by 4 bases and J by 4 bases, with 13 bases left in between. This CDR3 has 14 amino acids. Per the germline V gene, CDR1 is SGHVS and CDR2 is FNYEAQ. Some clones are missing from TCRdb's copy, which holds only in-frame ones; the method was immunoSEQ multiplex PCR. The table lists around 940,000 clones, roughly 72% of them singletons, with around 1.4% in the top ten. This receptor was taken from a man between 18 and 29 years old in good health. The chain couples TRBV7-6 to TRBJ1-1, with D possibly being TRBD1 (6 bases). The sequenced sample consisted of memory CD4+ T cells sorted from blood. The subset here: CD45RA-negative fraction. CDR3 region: CASSSGSRGTEAFF. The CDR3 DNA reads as TGTGCCAGCAGCTCGGGGAGCAGGGGCACTGAAGCTTTCTTT.